Presented here are 9 T cell receptor beta chains from one specimen sequenced in a study of post-analysis software for immune sequencing data (dated by TCRdb to about 2015). Broader findings and caveats from the paper: Significantly higher frequencies in patients than in controls were found for a few TRBV segments, including TRBV5-6, TRBV5-1 and TRBV20-1.

The antigens for these receptors are not known. The library was made by PCR. The sample was run on an Illumina HiSeq 2500. To reduce PCR and sequencing biases, unique molecular identifiers were built into the TCR beta cDNA libraries. Clones were called with MiXCR by TCRdb after fastp trimmed the public reads at Q25, and only in-frame beta chains were retained. All rows with the same CDR3 protein become a single entry with the most common DNA and genes. The sample data list roughly 200,000 distinct CDR3 sequences, and 25% to 30% of these were observed just once. 3% to 4% of the sample lies in the top ten. Sequencing was carried out using blood. The receptors derive from a girl aged 2 to 17 with multiple sclerosis.

This clonotype was recorded many times. The rearrangement uses TRBV6-2 or TRBV6-3 and TRBJ2-7; 7 bases are shared with TRBD1. The CDR3 runs to 11 residues. The V gene end was trimmed by 6 bases and the J gene end by 7 bases; junction bases not matched to a gene: 3. Germline V lookup: CDR1 MNHEY, CDR2 SVGEGT. This chain's CDR3 is CASREQGEQYF. The CDR3, as DNA: TGTGCCAGCAGGGAACAGGGGGAGCAGTACTTC.

This clonotype was observed a few times. J is TRBJ2-5 and V is TRBV5-1; the D gene is possibly TRBD1 (6 bases). V gave up 2 bases and J gave up 3 bases, with 17 bases separating them. CDR3 length equals 16 residues. Germline V CDR1 and CDR2: SGHRS, YFSETQ. CDR3 amino acids: CASSFSPHRTEETQYF. Here the CDR3 DNA reads TGCGCCAGCAGCTTCTCCCCCCATCGGACAGAAGAGACCCAGTACTTC.

This clonotype has just one count. This rearrangement joins TRBV5-1 to TRBJ1-1, with D possibly matching TRBD1 (5 bases). The CDR3 is made up of 15 amino acids. Trimming removed 0 bases from V and 6 bases from J, with 15 bases in between. Germline-derived CDR1 and CDR2 are SGHRS and YFSETQ. The CDR3 bases are TGCGCCAGCAGCTTGGGAGGCAGGGAGTGCGCTGAAGCTTTCTTT. This sequence encodes CASSLGGRECAEAFF.

This chain connects TRBV3-1 to TRBJ2-3, with D perhaps TRBD2 (5 bases). The CDR3 length is 16 residues. The V end was cut by 0 bases, the J end by 14 bases, with 24 bases between. Germline CDR1 reads LGHDT; CDR2 reads YNNKEL (reference sequence). The CDR3: CASSQESGRISPGPYF. In DNA form, the CDR3 reads TGTGCCAGCAGCCAAGAAAGCGGAAGAATCTCACCCGGGCCGTATTTT.

This clonotype was detected many times. This rearrangement joins TRBV4-1 to TRBJ2-4; no definite D call. CDR3 length: 15 amino acids. Germline CDR1 reads MGHRA; CDR2 reads YSYEKL. Between the trimmed V and J ends, which lost 0 bases and 0 bases, there was a span of 6 bases. The CDR3 DNA is TGCGCCAGCAGCCAAGATGAGCTAGCCAAAAACATTCAGTACTTC. This gives the protein CASSQDELAKNIQYF.

Notes on this clonotype: A much larger clone lies one base from this, so it may be a read error. J is TRBJ2-4 and V is TRBV7-9, with 9 bases fitting TRBD1. Germline V gene data show CDR1 as SEHNR and CDR2 as FQNEAQ (reference sequence). The CDR3 is 13 amino acids. DNA of the CDR3: TGTGCAGAATCCGGGACAGGGAAAAACACTCAGTACTTC. It encodes CAESGTGKNTQYF. The complete variable domain, with remaining parts taken from reference TRBV7-9 and TRBJ2-4, reads DTGVSQNPRHKITKRGQNVTFRCDPISEHNRLYWYRQTLGQGPEFLTYFQNEAQLEKSRLLSDRFSAERPKGSFSTLEIQRTEQGDSAMYLCAESGTGKNTQYFGAGTRLSVL.

In its sample, this clonotype was seen a few times. The chain is built from TRBV2 and TRBJ2-3; 9 nucleotides agree with TRBD2. With V trimmed by 6 bases and J by 1 base, 8 bases remained unmatched. This CDR3 region has 16 residues. Germline V gene lookup returns CDR1 SNHLY and CDR2 FYNNEI. CDR3 bases: TGTGCCAGCAGCGCGAGGGTAGCGGGGGGCACAGATACGCAGTATTTT. As protein: CASSARVAGGTDTQYF.

This clonotype has more than one count but fewer than ten. The chain has TRBV2 and TRBJ2-1; no reliable D call. Germline values: CDR1 SNHLY, CDR2 FYNNEI. With 1 base removed from V and 9 bases from J, the gap between germline ends came to 10 bases. The CDR3 has 13 residues. CDR3 DNA: TGTGCCAGCAGTGAAGAGGTAGCCCCTGAGCAGTTCTTC. Protein product: CASSEEVAPEQFF.

There are many counts of this clonotype. The chain couples TRBV20-1 to TRBJ2-7, with TRBD2 matching 9 bases. The CDR3 covers 16 residues. V lost 0 bases, J lost 5 bases, and 11 bases stayed unmatched. The germline CDR1 and CDR2 sequences are DFQATT and SNEGSKA (reference sequence). The CDR3 region has the DNA TGCAGTGCTAGAGAAAGAGGGTCTAGCGGGGTCCACGAGCAGTACTTC. Translated, it gives CSARERGSSGVHEQYF.